The T cell receptor (beta chain) under discussion was sequenced for a study of T cells in Graves' hyperthyroidism and ophthalmopathy. Overall study findings and caveats: Ophthalmopathy and stable hyperthyroidism were told apart by a 13 V-J model. For ophthalmopathy, model prediction preceded onset by a median approximately 6 months.

Fresh peripheral blood, about 9.3 ml, yielded the PBMCs. A word on this clonotype: The antigen is undetermined. One end of the junction is discordant with germline, which a read error may explain.

The length of the CDR3 is 14 residues. The V gene's germline CDR1 is SGHTA and CDR2 FQGNSA. There were TCR beta CDR3 regions amplified from RNA transcripts. During a first-round RT-PCR of the TCR CDR3, the HTBI primer set was used. TCRdb redid the calling of the multiplex PCR reads with MiXCR, one entry per CDR3 protein. The repertoire holds 500,000 or so distinct CDR3 sequences, with about a sixth as singletons. The TCR originated in a woman between 18 and 30 years old with Graves' ophthalmopathy. Sequencing was performed on blood. The genes are TRBV7-2 and TRBJ1-4; D perhaps matches TRBD1 (6 bases). The CDR3 nucleotides are TGTGCCAGCAGCCAGGGGACACCTAATGAAAAACTGTCTTTT. It encodes CASSQGTPNEKLSF.